Sequencing of this T cell receptor beta chain was carried out in a study of cytomegalovirus exposure and HLA in healthy donors. General study findings and limits: Analyzed later, most CMV-associated TCR beta chains appeared HLA-restricted. Most TCR beta V segments were productive about 90% or about 30% of the time in an earlier analysis.

13 Jbeta primers and 60 Vbeta primers were used for the PCR. Sequencing used immunoSEQ multiplex PCR; TCRdb keeps in-frame clones, though not all of them. This sample has 150,000 to 200,000 clones, with 65% to 85% found just once. Note on this clone: Its target is unknown.

V was pared by 0 bases and J by 0 bases, with 17 bases between. The CDR3 has 18 residues. Germline lookup yields CDR1 MNHEY and CDR2 SMNVEV (reference sequence). This TCR derives from a man aged 35 to 55 in good health and CMV-seropositive. Sequenced sample: PBMCs. The chain has TRBV27 and TRBJ2-5; a weak D match, TRBD2 (6 bases). The CDR3 spells CASSLSMVVSGNQETQYF. In nucleotides, the CDR3 is TGTGCCAGCAGTTTATCGATGGTGGTTAGCGGCAACCAAGAGACCCAGTACTTC.